This is a list of T cell receptor beta chains from one sample in a study of T cells in Graves' hyperthyroidism and ophthalmopathy. TCRdb reprocessed the multiplex PCR reads via MiXCR and lists one record per CDR3 protein. The table includes around 340,000 distinct CDR3 sequences, roughly 15% detected once. The sequencing input was blood. These receptors were collected from a woman aged 25-40 years with Graves' hyperthyroidism that later progressed to Graves' ophthalmopathy. CDR3s include the opening cysteine and the closing phenylalanine or tryptophan. The order of the fields is D gene, clone size, J gene, V gene, CDR3 protein, CDR3 DNA. A D gene is named only where the DNA matches it firmly. Expanded clones get a size class; other rows say once, few or many, or leave the size out.

>NA|many|TRBJ1-4|TRBV9
CASSVGLGRATNEKLFF
TGTGCCAGCAGCGTAGGATTGGGGCGCGCAACTAATGAAAAACTGTTTTTT
>NA|few|TRBJ2-1|TRBV20-1
CSATGTVPYNEQFF
TGCAGTGCGACCGGGACGGTACCTTACAATGAGCAGTTCTTC
>TRBD2|many|TRBJ2-7|TRBV2
CASSDGAGALGEQYF
TGTGCCAGCAGTGACGGCGCGGGAGCCTTGGGCGAGCAGTACTTC
>TRBD1|many|TRBJ1-1|TRBV12-3/TRBV12-4
CASSPTGWGTEAFF
TGTGCCAGCAGCCCGACAGGGTGGGGCACTGAAGCTTTCTTT
>NA|many|TRBJ1-6|TRBV20-1
CSARDRESSYNSPLHF
TGCAGTGCTAGAGACAGGGAGAGCTCCTATAATTCACCCCTCCACTTT
>NA|few|TRBJ1-5|TRBV12-3/TRBV12-4
CASSLGRVEFDQPQHF
TGTGCCAGCAGTTTAGGCAGGGTAGAATTCGATCAGCCCCAGCATTTT
>NA|NA|TRBJ2-3|TRBV29-1
CSVEDGDTQYF
TGCAGCGTTGAAGATGGAGATACGCAGTATTTT
>NA|many|TRBJ1-6|TRBV12-3/TRBV12-4
CASSLGRRGALHF
TGTGCCAGCAGTTTAGGTCGTCGAGGGGCCCTCCACTTT
>NA|many|TRBJ1-1|TRBV28
CASSLLGALNTEAFF
TGTGCCAGCAGTTTATTGGGGGCGCTTAACACTGAAGCTTTCTTT
>TRBD1|NA|TRBJ1-1|TRBV25-1
CASSAGTAPKAFF
TGTGCCAGCAGTGCCGGGACAGCTCCAAAAGCTTTCTTT
>TRBD2|NA|TRBJ2-1|TRBV18
CASSPGTSGSSYNEQFF
TGTGCCAGCTCACCCGGGACTAGCGGGAGCTCCTACAATGAGCAGTTCTTC
>TRBD2|many|TRBJ2-5|TRBV27
CASSAQTSGVQETQYF
TGTGCCAGCAGTGCACAGACTAGCGGGGTCCAAGAGACCCAGTACTTC
>NA|many|TRBJ2-3|TRBV7-9
CASSFDGSTDTQYF
TGTGCCAGCAGCTTCGATGGGAGCACAGATACGCAGTATTTT
>NA|many|TRBJ2-1|TRBV12-3/TRBV12-4
CASTLWGTTYNEQFF
TGTGCCAGCACCCTTTGGGGGACCACCTACAATGAGCAGTTCTTC
>TRBD1|many|TRBJ2-7|TRBV28
CASRGNRGWDYEQYF
TGTGCCAGCAGGGGGAACAGGGGATGGGACTACGAGCAGTACTTC
>TRBD1|many|TRBJ1-5|TRBV2
CASSWTGLNQPQHF
TGTGCCAGCAGTTGGACAGGTCTAAATCAGCCCCAGCATTTT
>TRBD1|NA|TRBJ2-7|TRBV11-2
CASSPQGQLYEQYF
TGTGCCAGCAGCCCCCAGGGACAGCTTTACGAGCAGTACTTC